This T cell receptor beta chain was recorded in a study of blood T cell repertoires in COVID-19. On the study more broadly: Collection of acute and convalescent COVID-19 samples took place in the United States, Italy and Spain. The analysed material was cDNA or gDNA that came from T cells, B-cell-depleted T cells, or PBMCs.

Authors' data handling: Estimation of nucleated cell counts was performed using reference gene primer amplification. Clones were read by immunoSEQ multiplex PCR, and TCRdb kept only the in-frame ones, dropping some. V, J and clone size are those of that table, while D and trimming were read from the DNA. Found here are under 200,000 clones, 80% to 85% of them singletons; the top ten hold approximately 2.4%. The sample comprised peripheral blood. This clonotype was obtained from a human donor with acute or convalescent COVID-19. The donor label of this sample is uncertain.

This CDR3 reads CASSSTGLKEPQHF. DNA for the CDR3: TGCGCCAGCAGCTCTACAGGGCTTAAGGAGCCCCAGCATTTT. The genes are TRBV5-1 and TRBJ1-5, with a possible D match to TRBD1 (6 bases). This CDR3 is 14 amino acids long. With 3 bases removed from V and 8 bases from J, the gap between germline ends came to 15 bases. The germline V gene encodes CDR1 SGHRS and CDR2 YFSETQ.